This T cell receptor (beta chain) was obtained from a study of response to subunit inactivated influenza vaccine. This CDR3 is built from 18 residues. After removal of 0 bases from V and 3 bases from J, the junction contained 8 bases not matched to a gene. From germline, CDR1 is SGHDN and CDR2 FVKESK. Using its own MiXCR run on the RT-PCR reads, TCRdb lists one record per CDR3 protein. The data contain 150,000 or so distinct CDR3 sequences, about 11% of them singletons. This clonotype was seen only a few times. The J gene is TRBJ2-1, the V gene TRBV14, with TRBD2 identical over 10 bases. The sample consisted of non-naive T cells sorted from PBMCs, taken roughly 46 days after vaccination. This sequence was found in a man aged 45 to 65 who received an inactivated influenza vaccine. The CDR3 bases are TGTGCCAGCAGCCAAGAAGGACTAGCGGATAGCAGCTACAATGAGCAGTTCTTC. This gives the protein CASSQEGLADSSYNEQFF. Using reference TRBV14 and TRBJ2-1 for the parts outside the CDR3, the full variable domain is EAGVTQFPSHSVIEKGQTVTLRCDPISGHDNLYWYRRVMGKEIKFLLHFVKESKQDESGMPNNRFLAERTGGTYSTLKVQPAELEDSGVYFCASSQEGLADSSYNEQFFGPGTRLTVL.